The 14 T cell receptor beta chains below were found in one sample sequenced in a study of OX40 agonist ivuxolimab in advanced cancers. Libraries were prepared by immunoSEQ multiplex PCR; TCRdb keeps only in-frame clonotypes and omits some of them. The sample has approximately 19,000 clones; roughly 85% are singletons. This specimen was CD4+ or CD8+ T cells sorted from blood, taken in a trial of the OX40 agonist ivuxolimab. These receptor sequences come from an adult with an advanced solid tumor such as melanoma, head and neck, liver or kidney cancer.

This clone came up a few times. The genes are TRBV4-1 and TRBJ2-1, with 13 bases fitting TRBD2. The CDR3 runs to 17 residues. Germline CDR1 MGHRA, CDR2 YSYEKL. After removal of 0 bases from V and 12 bases from J, the junction contained 11 bases not matched to a gene. The CDR3 is CASSQEGTSGAFLRQFF. CDR3 nucleotides: TGCGCCAGCAGCCAAGAAGGGACTAGCGGGGCCTTTCTTAGGCAGTTCTTC.

The rearrangement joins TRBV10-3 to TRBJ1-2; 7 bases are a match to TRBD1. The CDR3 loop spans 14 amino acids. With V trimmed by 10 bases and J by 5 bases, 13 bases remained unmatched. CDR1 is ENHRY and CDR2 is SYGVKD in the germline V gene. The chain's CDR3 is CATMGDRERYGYTF. DNA of the CDR3: TGTGCCACCATGGGGGACAGAGAAAGGTATGGCTACACCTTC.

This clone was detected a few times. The chain links TRBV9 to TRBJ1-4, with 8 bases lining up with TRBD1. Germline assignment: CDR1 SGDLS and CDR2 YYNGEE. Trimming cost V 0 bases and J 8 bases; bases outside gene matches: 3. This CDR3 is built from 14 residues. The CDR3: CASSVGTGSEKLFF. The DNA of the CDR3 is TGTGCCAGCAGCGTAGGGACAGGGAGCGAAAAACTGTTTTTT.

This clone was recorded once. This sequence joins TRBV4-1 and TRBJ1-1; the D gene is possibly TRBD1 (6 bases). Germline loops: CDR1 MGHRA, CDR2 YSYEKL. This CDR3 comprises 16 residues. Trimming stripped 2 bases from V and 5 bases from J, with 18 bases between. CDR3 in amino acids: CASSQNPVVGATEAFF. The CDR3 nucleotides are TGCGCCAGCAGCCAAAATCCGGTCGTGGGGGCGACTGAAGCTTTCTTT.

V usage is TRBV5-6 and J usage is TRBJ2-1; tentative D call: TRBD1 (5 bases). Per the germline V gene, CDR1 is SGHDT and CDR2 is YYEEEE. This CDR3 has 13 residues. V dropped 0 bases and J dropped 5 bases, with 6 bases sitting between them. The CDR3 DNA reads TGTGCCAGCAGCTTGGGACAGCACAATGAGCAGTTCTTC. It specifies CASSLGQHNEQFF.

V and J are TRBV5-1 and TRBJ2-1, with 10 bases that match TRBD1. This CDR3 has 17 amino acids. Trimming at V came to 4 bases and at J to 5 bases, leaving 12 bases not matched to a gene. The germline V gene encodes CDR1 SGHRS and CDR2 YFSETQ. The CDR3 reads CASSARQGALGNNEQFF. The DNA for the CDR3 is TGCGCCAGCAGCGCCAGACAGGGGGCCCTGGGAAACAATGAGCAGTTCTTC.

V usage is TRBV4-1 and J usage is TRBJ2-5; perhaps D is TRBD1 or TRBD2 (5 bases each). CDR1 MGHRA and CDR2 YSYEKL come from the germline V gene. The length of the CDR3 is 14 residues. Trimming left V 0 bases short and J 4 bases short, with 9 bases between. The CDR3 nucleotides read TGCGCCAGCAGCCAAGATCTGGGGACAGAGACCCAGTACTTC. Protein product: CASSQDLGTETQYF.

The V call is TRBV29-1, the J call TRBJ1-1; 7 positions match TRBD1. The CDR3 contains 12 residues. CDR1 is SQVTM and CDR2 is ANQGSEA in the germline V gene. The V and J ends lost 7 bases and 5 bases, in that order; junction bases with no gene match: 7. CDR3 region: CSGRQGGTEAFF. The CDR3 DNA is TGCAGCGGTAGACAGGGTGGGACTGAAGCTTTCTTT.

CDR3 DNA sequence: TGCGCCAGCAGCCAAATCTCTGGGGCCAACGTCCTGACTTTC. It yields the protein CASSQISGANVLTF. The chain recombines TRBV4-1 with TRBJ2-6; the D is unclear. V was trimmed by 2 bases and J by 0 bases, leaving 2 bases between them. The CDR3 length is 14 residues. Germline CDR1 MGHRA, CDR2 YSYEKL.

The table lists this clone with a few counts. V usage is TRBV27 and J usage is TRBJ2-3; 7 nucleotides align to TRBD2. The CDR3 is made up of 15 amino acids. CDR1 is MNHEY, CDR2 SMNVEV, per germline (reference sequence). Losses at the gene ends were 5 bases for V and 4 bases for J; bases not matched to a gene: 9. The CDR3 sequence is CASSLQWGGADTQYF. The CDR3 DNA sequence: TGTGCCAGCAGTCTGCAGTGGGGAGGGGCAGATACGCAGTATTTT.

V gene TRBV21-1 combines with J gene TRBJ2-7; the D call of TRBD2 is as the table states it, not checked on the DNA. TRBV21-1 is annotated as a pseudogene. This CDR3 spans 12 amino acids. CDR3: CASSKRSYEQYF. CDR3 nucleotide sequence: TGTGCCAGCAGCAAGCGGTCCTACGAGCAGTACTTC.

The chain employs TRBV4-2 and TRBJ2-1, with 8 positions matching TRBD2. This CDR3 is 14 amino acids long. The trim removed 7 bases at V and 6 bases at J, leaving 8 bases unmatched. CDR1 and CDR2 from the germline V gene are LGHNA and YNFKEQ. CDR3 DNA sequence: TGTGCCAGCAAAGTAGCGGGACTCTCCAATGAGCAGTTCTTC. It encodes CASKVAGLSNEQFF.

The rearrangement uses TRBV19 and TRBJ2-7, with D perhaps assigned TRBD1 or TRBD2 (5 bases each). Germline CDR1 LNHDA, CDR2 SQIVND (reference sequence). With 3 bases removed from V and 5 bases from J, the gap between germline ends came to 5 bases. The CDR3 is 11 residues long. CDR3 in amino acids: CASSMGHEQYF. CDR3 in DNA: TGTGCCAGTAGTATGGGACACGAGCAGTACTTC.

The CDR3 here is CASSMGAYEQYF. The CDR3, as DNA: TGTGCCAGTAGTATGGGGGCCTACGAGCAGTACTTC. The chain combines TRBV19 with TRBJ2-7; D is tentatively TRBD1 or TRBD2 (5 bases each). The germline V gene encodes CDR1 LNHDA and CDR2 SQIVND (reference sequence). This CDR3 contains 12 residues. Trimming stripped 3 bases from V and 2 bases from J, with 5 bases between.